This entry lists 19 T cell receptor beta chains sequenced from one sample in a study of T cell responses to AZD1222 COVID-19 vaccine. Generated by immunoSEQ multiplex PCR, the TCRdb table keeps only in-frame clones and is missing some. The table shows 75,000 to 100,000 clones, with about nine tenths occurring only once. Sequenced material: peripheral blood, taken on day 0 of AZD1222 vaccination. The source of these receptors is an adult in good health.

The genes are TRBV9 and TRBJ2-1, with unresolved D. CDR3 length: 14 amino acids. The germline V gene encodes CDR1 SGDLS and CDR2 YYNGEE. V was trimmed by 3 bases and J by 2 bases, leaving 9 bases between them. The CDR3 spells CASSEAATYNEQFF. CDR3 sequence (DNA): TGTGCCAGCAGCGAGGCGGCTACCTACAATGAGCAGTTCTTC.

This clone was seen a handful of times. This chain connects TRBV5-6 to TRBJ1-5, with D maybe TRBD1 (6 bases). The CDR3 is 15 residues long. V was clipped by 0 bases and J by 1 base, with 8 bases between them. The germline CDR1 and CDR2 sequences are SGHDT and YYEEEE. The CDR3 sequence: CASSLGGASNQPQHF. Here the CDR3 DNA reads TGTGCCAGCAGCTTGGGGGGGGCAAGCAATCAGCCCCAGCATTTT.

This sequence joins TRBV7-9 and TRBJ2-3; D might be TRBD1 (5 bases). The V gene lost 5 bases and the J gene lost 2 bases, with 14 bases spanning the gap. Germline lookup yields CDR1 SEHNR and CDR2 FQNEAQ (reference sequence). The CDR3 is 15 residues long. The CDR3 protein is CASSQGLGNTDTQYF. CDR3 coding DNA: TGTGCCAGCAGCCAGGGCCTGGGAAACACAGATACGCAGTATTTT.

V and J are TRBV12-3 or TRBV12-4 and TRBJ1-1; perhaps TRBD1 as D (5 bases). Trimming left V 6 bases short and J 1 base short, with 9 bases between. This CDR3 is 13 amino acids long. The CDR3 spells CASSWTPNTEAFF. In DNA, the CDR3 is TGTGCCAGCAGCTGGACACCGAACACTGAAGCTTTCTTT.

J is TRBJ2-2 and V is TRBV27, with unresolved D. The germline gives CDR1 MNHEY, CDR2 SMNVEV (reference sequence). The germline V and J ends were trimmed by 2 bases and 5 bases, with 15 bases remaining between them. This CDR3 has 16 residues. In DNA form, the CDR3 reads TGTGCCAGCAGTTTACTGGGTGTAGCAGAGACCGGGGAGCTGTTTTTT. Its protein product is CASSLLGVAETGELFF.

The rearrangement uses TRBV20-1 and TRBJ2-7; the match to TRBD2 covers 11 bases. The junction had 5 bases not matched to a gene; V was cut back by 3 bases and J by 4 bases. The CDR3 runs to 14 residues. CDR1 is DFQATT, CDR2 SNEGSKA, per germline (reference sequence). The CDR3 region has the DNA TGCAGTGCTAGTCAACTAGCGGGAGTGTACGAGCAGTACTTC. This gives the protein CSASQLAGVYEQYF.

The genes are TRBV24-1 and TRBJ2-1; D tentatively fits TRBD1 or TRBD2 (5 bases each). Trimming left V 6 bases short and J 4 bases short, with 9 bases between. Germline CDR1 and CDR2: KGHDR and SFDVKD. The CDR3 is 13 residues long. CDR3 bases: TGTGCCACCAGTCCGGGGCCGTACAATGAGCAGTTCTTC. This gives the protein CATSPGPYNEQFF.

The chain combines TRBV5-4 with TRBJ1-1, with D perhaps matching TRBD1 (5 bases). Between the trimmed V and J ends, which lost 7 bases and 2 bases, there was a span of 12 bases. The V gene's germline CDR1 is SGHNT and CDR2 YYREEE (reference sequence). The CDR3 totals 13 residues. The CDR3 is CASQFDRNTEAFF. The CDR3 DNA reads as TGTGCCAGCCAGTTTGACAGAAACACTGAAGCTTTCTTT.

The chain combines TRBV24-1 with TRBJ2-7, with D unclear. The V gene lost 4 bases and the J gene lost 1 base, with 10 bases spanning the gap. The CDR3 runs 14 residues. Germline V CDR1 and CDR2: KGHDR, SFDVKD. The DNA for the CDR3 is TGTGCCACCAGTGACAGGTTTTGGTCCTACGAGCAGTACTTC. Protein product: CATSDRFWSYEQYF.

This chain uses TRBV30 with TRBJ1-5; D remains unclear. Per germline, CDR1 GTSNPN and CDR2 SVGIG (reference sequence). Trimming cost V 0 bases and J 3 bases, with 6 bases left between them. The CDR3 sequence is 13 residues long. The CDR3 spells CAWSVGFNQPQHF. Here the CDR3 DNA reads TGTGCCTGGAGTGTTGGATTCAATCAGCCCCAGCATTTT.

Here the CDR3 reads CAWSVEGKLFF. CDR3 bases: TGTGCCTGGAGTGTGGAGGGAAAACTGTTTTTT. This chain links TRBV30 with TRBJ1-4; D not certain. V lost 0 bases, J lost 10 bases, and 6 bases lay in between. CDR1 and CDR2 from the germline V gene are GTSNPN and SVGIG (reference sequence). This CDR3 has 11 amino acids.

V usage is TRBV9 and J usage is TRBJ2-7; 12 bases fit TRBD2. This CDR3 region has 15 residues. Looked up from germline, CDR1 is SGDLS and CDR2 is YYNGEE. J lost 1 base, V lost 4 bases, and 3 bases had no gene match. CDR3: CASSPTSGSSYEQYF. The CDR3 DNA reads TGTGCCAGCAGCCCGACTAGCGGGAGTTCCTACGAGCAGTACTTC.

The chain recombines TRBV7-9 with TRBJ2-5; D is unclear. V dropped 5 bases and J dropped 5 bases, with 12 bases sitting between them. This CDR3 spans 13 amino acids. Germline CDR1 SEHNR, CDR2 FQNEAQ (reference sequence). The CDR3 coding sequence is TGTGCCAGCAGCCCCCCCGGGTGGGAGACCCAGTACTTC. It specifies CASSPPGWETQYF.

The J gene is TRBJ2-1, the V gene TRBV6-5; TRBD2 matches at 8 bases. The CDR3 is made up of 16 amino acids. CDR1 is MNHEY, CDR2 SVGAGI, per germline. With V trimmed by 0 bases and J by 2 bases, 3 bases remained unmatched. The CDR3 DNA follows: TGTGCCAGCAGTTACTCTAGCGGGGCTACCTACAATGAGCAGTTCTTC. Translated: CASSYSSGATYNEQFF.

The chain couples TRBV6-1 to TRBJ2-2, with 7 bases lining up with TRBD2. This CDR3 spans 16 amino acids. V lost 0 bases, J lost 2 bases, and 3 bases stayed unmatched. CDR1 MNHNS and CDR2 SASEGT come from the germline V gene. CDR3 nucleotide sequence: TGTGCCAGCAGTGAAGCTGGACTAGTCAACACCGGGGAGCTGTTTTTT. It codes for CASSEAGLVNTGELFF.

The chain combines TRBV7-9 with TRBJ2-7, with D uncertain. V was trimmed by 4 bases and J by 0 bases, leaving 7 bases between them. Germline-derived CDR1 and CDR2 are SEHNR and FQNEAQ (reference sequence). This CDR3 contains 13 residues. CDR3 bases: TGTGCCAGCAGCTCCCTGAGCTCCTACGAGCAGTACTTC. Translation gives CASSSLSSYEQYF.

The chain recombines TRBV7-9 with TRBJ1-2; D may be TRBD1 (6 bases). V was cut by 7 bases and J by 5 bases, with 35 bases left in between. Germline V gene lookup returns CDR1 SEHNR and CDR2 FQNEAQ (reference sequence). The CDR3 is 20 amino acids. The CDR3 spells CASTGRGLLSQKQTRYGYTF. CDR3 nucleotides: TGTGCCAGCACCGGCAGGGGCCTCCTGTCACAGAAACAAACGCGTTATGGCTACACCTTC. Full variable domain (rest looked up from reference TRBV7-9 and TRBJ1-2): DTGVSQNPRHKITKRGQNVTFRCDPISEHNRLYWYRQTLGQGPEFLTYFQNEAQLEKSRLLSDRFSAERPKGSFSTLEIQRTEQGDSAMYLCASTGRGLLSQKQTRYGYTFGSGTRLTVV.

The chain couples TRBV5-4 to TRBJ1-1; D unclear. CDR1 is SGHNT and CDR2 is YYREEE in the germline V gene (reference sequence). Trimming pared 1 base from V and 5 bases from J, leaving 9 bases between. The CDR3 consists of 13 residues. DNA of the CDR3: TGTGCCAGCAGCTTGAGGGATTTGACTGAAGCTTTCTTT. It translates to CASSLRDLTEAFF. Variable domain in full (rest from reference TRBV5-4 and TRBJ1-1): ETGVTQSPTHLIKTRGQQVTLRCSSQSGHNTVSWYQQALGQGPQFIFQYYREEENGRGNFPPRFSGLQFPNYSSELNVNALELDDSALYLCASSLRDLTEAFFGQGTRLTVV.

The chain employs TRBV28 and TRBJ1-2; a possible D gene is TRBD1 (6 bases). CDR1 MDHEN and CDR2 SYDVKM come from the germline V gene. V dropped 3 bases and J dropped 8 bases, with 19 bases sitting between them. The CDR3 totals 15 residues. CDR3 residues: CASSLYQGGVRGYTF. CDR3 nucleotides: TGTGCCAGCAGTTTGTACCAAGGGGGGGTTAGGGGCTACACCTTC.